One TCR beta chain is described in this entry. The data belong to a study of Ad26.COV2.S vaccination and SARS-CoV-2 variants. Overall study: The donor belonged to the COV1001 Ad26.COV2.S trial arm.

The CDR3 has 18 residues. V lost 4 bases and J 0 bases, leaving 22 bases between the germline ends. The germline gives CDR1 SGHKS, CDR2 YYEKEE (reference sequence). Treatment: roughly 20 received Ad26.COV2.S at low or high dose, single or two shots; roughly 5 received placebo; per-sample allocation not given. Collection of samples fell on day 63 after the first vaccine or placebo injection. The protocol was immunoSEQ multiplex PCR, while the TCRdb copy is restricted to in-frame clones and leaves out a portion. Of 400,000 or so clones listed, roughly nine tenths are singletons. This TCR was recovered from a person aged 18-65 years who received the Ad26.COV2.S COVID-19 vaccine or a placebo. This chain joins TRBV5-5 and TRBJ1-2; no clear D. Source: peripheral blood, taken in a trial of Ad26.COV2.S vaccine versus placebo. The CDR3 reads CASSLRPSVQSSNYGYTF. DNA for the CDR3: TGTGCCAGCAGCCTCCGTCCCTCCGTACAGAGCTCTAACTATGGCTACACCTTC.